These 29 T cell receptor beta chains share one sample of origin, sequenced in a study of vaccination and CD4 T cells after COVID-19. An Oncomine TCR Beta short-read assay was used to sequence the DNA from cultured CD4+ T cells. TCRdb re-derived calls from the PCR reads in MiXCR, one entry per CDR3 protein. This repertoire shows around 18,000 distinct CDR3 sequences, roughly three quarters found once; its top ten account for roughly 15%. Which antigens these TCRs recognize remains unknown. Treatment given: approximately 9-day PBMC culture with coronavirus spike peptide pools or control peptides (ViraFEST assay). The sequencing sample was made of CD4+ T cells from blood, cultured in vitro. Every receptor here comes from a human donor who had recovered from COVID-19.

The V call is TRBV28, the J call TRBJ1-6, with 8 bases identical to TRBD1. CDR1 and CDR2 from the germline V gene are MDHEN and SYDVKM. V dropped 6 bases and J dropped 9; count of bases not matched to a gene: 10. The CDR3 loop spans 15 amino acids. The CDR3 protein is CASSLPDRAASPLHF. The CDR3 DNA is TGTGCCAGCAGCCTCCCGGACAGGGCCGCTTCACCCCTCCACTTT.

The genes are TRBV11-2 and TRBJ1-2, with no clear D. From germline, CDR1 is SGHAT and CDR2 FQNNGV. This CDR3 has 13 amino acids. The V end lost 5 bases, the J end lost 8 bases, and 15 bases lay between the germline ends. DNA for the CDR3: TGTGCCAGCAGCCCAGGACGTTCGAGGGGCTACACCTTC. This translates into CASSPGRSRGYTF.

The chain is built from TRBV6-5 and TRBJ1-1, with 7 positions matching TRBD1. The CDR3 length is 15 residues. J gave up 2 bases and V 4 bases, and 7 bases lay outside the gene matches. Looked up from germline, CDR1 is MNHEY and CDR2 is SVGAGI. As DNA, the CDR3 is TGTGCCAGCAGTTTTACCCCAGGGGGTAACACTGAAGCTTTCTTT. This codes for CASSFTPGGNTEAFF.

V and J are TRBV2 and TRBJ2-2, with 7 bases identical to TRBD2. J lost 6 bases, V lost 2 bases, and 6 bases had no gene match. Germline V gene sequence: CDR1 SNHLY, CDR2 FYNNEI. CDR3 length: 15 amino acids. In DNA, the CDR3 is TGTGCCAGCAGTGAACGGGGAGCGGGACCCGGGGAGCTGTTTTTT. As protein: CASSERGAGPGELFF.

Written as DNA, the CDR3 is TGTGCCAGCAGGGCCGGGACAGGGGGCGAGCAGTACTTC. Its protein product is CASRAGTGGEQYF. This rearrangement joins TRBV12-3 or TRBV12-4 to TRBJ2-7; 11 positions match TRBD1. The CDR3 length is 13 residues. Trimming cost V 6 bases and J 6 bases; bases outside gene matches: 4.

The chain uses TRBV7-2 and TRBJ1-2, with a tentative D call TRBD1 (6 bases). The CDR3 length is 15 residues. Germline CDR1 is SGHTA and CDR2 is FQGNSA. Trimming left V 5 bases short and J 2 bases short, with 15 bases between. In nucleotides, the CDR3 is TGTGCCAGCAGCCATACGGGGGGCGTCAACTATGGCTACACCTTC. Translating it yields CASSHTGGVNYGYTF. Supplemented by reference TRBV7-2 and TRBJ1-2, the full variable domain reads GAGVSQSPSNKVTEKGKDVELRCDPISGHTALYWYRQSLGQGLEFLIYFQGNSAPDKSGLPSDRFSAERTGGSVSTLTIQRTQQEDSAVYLCASSHTGGVNYGYTFGSGTRLTVV.

CDR3 sequence reads: CASQIAGEGNQPQHF. In DNA, the CDR3 is TGTGCCAGCCAAATAGCAGGAGAGGGCAATCAGCCCCAGCATTTT. The rearrangement links TRBV27 to TRBJ1-5; D is unclear. V was cut by 8 bases and J by 2 bases, with 16 bases left in between. The germline CDR1 and CDR2 sequences are MNHEY and SMNVEV (reference sequence). The CDR3 runs 15 residues.

This clonotype was found once. The CDR3 DNA reads TGTGCCAGCAGCTTCAACAGAGGGGAGACCCAGTACTTC. It translates to CASSFNRGETQYF. The J gene is TRBJ2-5, the V gene TRBV5-8; D is perhaps TRBD2 (5 bases). CDR1 SGHTS and CDR2 YDEGEE come from the germline V gene. V was cut by 2 bases and J by 5 bases, with 10 bases left in between. The CDR3 is 13 residues long.

The chain combines TRBV28 with TRBJ2-3; 14 nucleotides line up with TRBD2. V lost 4 bases and J lost 3; bases outside the gene matches: 6. The CDR3 sequence is 17 residues long. CDR1 and CDR2 (germline): MDHEN, SYDVKM. CDR3 DNA: TGTGCCAGCAGTTGGGGGACTAGCGGGAGCAGGACAGATACGCAGTATTTT. Translating it yields CASSWGTSGSRTDTQYF.

The CDR3 protein is CASSDSAGRADNEQFF. The CDR3 nucleotides read TGTGCCAGCAGTGACTCTGCGGGAAGGGCCGACAATGAGCAGTTCTTC. The J gene is TRBJ2-1, the V gene TRBV6-4; tentative D call: TRBD2 (6 bases). The V and J ends lost 0 bases and 5 bases respectively, with 14 bases between them. Germline assignment: CDR1 MRHNA and CDR2 SNTAGT. The CDR3 totals 16 residues.

V and J are TRBV7-9 and TRBJ2-5; D not certain. From germline, CDR1 is SEHNR and CDR2 FQNEAQ (reference sequence). The CDR3 is made up of 16 amino acids. Trimming pared 5 bases from V and 5 bases from J, leaving 21 bases between. As DNA, the CDR3 is TGTGCCAGCAGCCGACGACTTCCAGGCCCCGCGGAGACCCAGTACTTC. This translates into CASSRRLPGPAETQYF.

The chain carries TRBV15 and TRBJ2-7; 10 bases match TRBD1. The germline V gene has CDR1 LNHNV and CDR2 YYDKDF (reference sequence). This CDR3 spans 15 amino acids. V shed 5 bases and J 11 bases; nucleotides not matched to a gene: 15. The CDR3 spells CATSLGTGAIRMEYF. The CDR3 nucleotides read TGTGCCACCAGCCTTGGGACAGGGGCCATTAGGATGGAGTACTTC.

This rearrangement joins TRBV2 to TRBJ1-2; 9 bases align to TRBD1. CDR3 length equals 13 residues. CDR1 and CDR2 from the germline V gene are SNHLY and FYNNEI. V dropped 7 bases and J dropped 12; count of bases not matched to a gene: 12. In nucleotides, the CDR3 is TGTGCCAGCACCATTGGGGACAGGGTATCTAACACCTTC. This gives the protein CASTIGDRVSNTF.

The chain has TRBV7-6 and TRBJ2-7; the D is unclear. V was pared by 5 bases and J by 2 bases, with 16 bases between. Per germline, CDR1 SGHVS and CDR2 FNYEAQ. This CDR3 has 15 amino acids. CDR3 sequence: CASSMAQAGTYEQYF. CDR3 in DNA: TGTGCCAGCAGCATGGCTCAGGCTGGCACCTACGAGCAGTACTTC.

This clonotype was observed a single time. The J gene is TRBJ2-2, the V gene TRBV10-3; a weak D match, TRBD2 (6 bases). Germline loops: CDR1 ENHRY, CDR2 SYGVKD. Trimming shortened V by 10 bases and J by 0 bases, and 18 bases separated the two germline ends. The CDR3 runs 16 residues. The CDR3 sequence: CATERGSGPNTGELFF. The CDR3, as DNA: TGTGCCACGGAGCGTGGTAGCGGTCCGAACACCGGGGAGCTGTTTTTT.

The chain combines TRBV7-9 with TRBJ2-5, with D possibly TRBD2 on 5 matching bases. The CDR3 covers 13 residues. Trimming removed 3 bases at V and 5 bases at J, with 10 bases between. CDR1 SEHNR and CDR2 FQNEAQ come from the germline V gene (reference sequence). The CDR3 sequence is CASSLRVKETQYF. CDR3 nucleotides: TGTGCCAGCAGCTTGAGGGTTAAGGAGACCCAGTACTTC. Full variable domain (remainder filled in from reference TRBV7-9 and TRBJ2-5): DTGVSQNPRHKITKRGQNVTFRCDPISEHNRLYWYRQTLGQGPEFLTYFQNEAQLEKSRLLSDRFSAERPKGSFSTLEIQRTEQGDSAMYLCASSLRVKETQYFGPGTRLLVL.

The chain has TRBV20-1 and TRBJ1-2; 8 bases agree with TRBD1. Germline loops: CDR1 DFQATT, CDR2 SNEGSKA (reference sequence). There are 13 residues in the CDR3. V dropped 4 bases and J dropped 6; count of bases not matched to a gene: 7. As DNA, the CDR3 is TGCAGTGCTAAATCGGACAGGGAAGATGGCTACACCTTC. It specifies CSAKSDREDGYTF.

V gene TRBV27 combines with J gene TRBJ2-5; TRBD2 aligns across 11 bases. CDR3 length: 16 amino acids. The V and J ends lost 6 bases and 7 bases, in that order; junction bases with no gene match: 13. Germline loops: CDR1 MNHEY, CDR2 SMNVEV (reference sequence). This chain's CDR3 is CASSPKLAGVRSTQYF. As DNA, the CDR3 is TGTGCCAGCAGCCCAAAACTAGCGGGAGTTCGCTCGACCCAGTACTTC.

This chain joins TRBV20-1 and TRBJ2-7; a possible D gene is TRBD2 (7 bases). This CDR3 spans 15 amino acids. The germline V gene encodes CDR1 DFQATT and CDR2 SNEGSKA (reference sequence). Trimming shortened V by 1 base and J by 1 base, and 14 bases separated the two germline ends. CDR3 in amino acids: CSARGPEGGSYEQYF. The CDR3, as DNA: TGCAGTGCTAGAGGCCCGGAGGGGGGGTCCTACGAGCAGTACTTC.

The V gene is TRBV20-1, the J gene TRBJ1-5, with D unclear. This CDR3 has 14 residues. V was trimmed by 6 bases and J by 0 bases, leaving 12 bases between them. Germline CDR1 and CDR2: DFQATT and SNEGSKA (reference sequence). CDR3 nucleotide sequence: TGCAGTGCGTTCGAGACATATAGCAATCAGCCCCAGCATTTT. This codes for CSAFETYSNQPQHF.

The rearrangement joins TRBV28 to TRBJ2-3; 7 bases match TRBD1. The CDR3 is 13 residues long. In germline, CDR1 is MDHEN, CDR2 SYDVKM. The V and J ends lost 11 bases and 2 bases, in that order; junction bases with no gene match: 7. The CDR3 sequence: CAGLDRSTDTQYF. The CDR3 bases are TGTGCCGGCCTGGACAGGTCCACAGATACGCAGTATTTT.

The chain combines TRBV30 with TRBJ1-5; D is undetermined. The CDR3 runs to 14 residues. The germline V and J ends were trimmed by 2 bases and 0 bases, with 8 bases remaining between them. Germline V gene data show CDR1 as GTSNPN and CDR2 as SVGIG (reference sequence). CDR3 sequence reads: CAWSSTNSNQPQHF. CDR3 coding DNA: TGTGCCTGGAGTTCCACGAATAGCAATCAGCCCCAGCATTTT.

This chain connects TRBV6-1 to TRBJ2-5; D unresolved. V lost 7 bases to trimming and J lost 3 bases, with 6 bases between them. Germline V gene lookup returns CDR1 MNHNS and CDR2 SASEGT. The CDR3 covers 11 residues. The CDR3 DNA sequence: TGTGCCAGCATGCTGAAAGAGACCCAGTACTTC. This encodes CASMLKETQYF.

The J gene is TRBJ1-1, the V gene TRBV20-1, with a possible D match to TRBD1 (6 bases). There are 14 residues in the CDR3. Germline CDR1 DFQATT, CDR2 SNEGSKA (reference sequence). V dropped 5 bases and J dropped 0 bases, with 13 bases sitting between them. Written as DNA, the CDR3 is TGCAGTGCTCGGACAGTTCTCTTGAACACTGAAGCTTTCTTT. The encoded protein is CSARTVLLNTEAFF.

This clonotype was seen more than once but under ten times. V is TRBV28 and J is TRBJ1-5; D call uncertain. Trimming stripped 7 bases from V and 4 bases from J, with 8 bases between. The CDR3 has 12 amino acids. CDR1 is MDHEN, CDR2 SYDVKM, per germline. The CDR3 reads CASNRSNQPQHF. CDR3 sequence (DNA): TGTGCCAGCAATCGTAGTAATCAGCCCCAGCATTTT.

This clonotype was recorded only once. J is TRBJ2-2 and V is TRBV27, with D possibly matching TRBD2 (6 bases). V lost 8 bases and J lost 4, with 11 bases in between. The germline V gene encodes CDR1 MNHEY and CDR2 SMNVEV (reference sequence). CDR3 length: 13 amino acids. The CDR3 DNA is TGTGCCAGCCGCCAGCGGGTCACCGGGGAGCTGTTTTTT. Protein: CASRQRVTGELFF.

The gene calls are TRBV6-1 and TRBJ1-6; no definite D call. V was trimmed by 6 bases and J by 7 bases, leaving 13 bases between them. The CDR3 contains 14 residues. Germline CDR1 and CDR2: MNHNS and SASEGT. In DNA form, the CDR3 reads TGTGCCAGCAGCCCCCCTAGGGCCAATTCACCCCTCCACTTT. The encoded protein is CASSPPRANSPLHF.

The chain couples TRBV10-3 to TRBJ1-2, with 7 bases identical to TRBD1. V was pared by 4 bases and J by 4 bases, with 6 bases of the junction left unmatched. CDR1 is ENHRY and CDR2 is SYGVKD in the germline V gene. The CDR3 consists of 14 residues. CDR3 coding DNA: TGTGCCATCAGTGGGGAGGGGGCCGGCTATGGCTACACCTTC. Amino acid sequence: CAISGEGAGYGYTF.

The V gene is TRBV15, the J gene TRBJ1-1, with TRBD1 matching over 9 bases. The V gene end was trimmed by 1 base and the J gene end by 1 base; junction bases not matched to a gene: 1. There are 15 residues in the CDR3. Germline CDR1 and CDR2: LNHNV and YYDKDF (reference sequence). The CDR3 sequence: CATSRGGQGNTEAFF. CDR3 DNA: TGTGCCACCAGCAGAGGGGGACAGGGGAACACTGAAGCTTTCTTT.